One and the same sample provided the 14 T cell receptor beta chains below, sequenced in a study of a mutant IDH1 vaccine in newly diagnosed glioma. Clones were sequenced by immunoSEQ multiplex PCR, and TCRdb holds only the in-frame ones, with some missing. The table records under 85,000 clones, approximately 85% of them present only once. Time point noted: week 23, last vaccination. Vaccine doses each comprised 300 ug of mutant IDH1 20-mer peptide, with topical imiquimod. Their antigens are not known. The source was PBMCs, collected from a glioma patient whose treatment included an IDH1 peptide vaccine. These receptor sequences come from a woman aged 45-59 years with glioma.

The CDR3 coding sequence is TGTGCCAGCAGTTCCCGGGACAGGGGATTTGAAAAACTGTTTTTT. Its protein product is CASSSRDRGFEKLFF. V is TRBV28 and J is TRBJ1-4, with 10 bases identical to TRBD1. CDR1 and CDR2 from the germline V gene are MDHEN and SYDVKM. Trimming cost V 4 bases and J 7 bases; bases outside gene matches: 6. The CDR3 runs to 15 residues.

In this sample, this clone turned up once. The rearrangement uses TRBV11-2 and TRBJ2-3; D unresolved. The CDR3 has 13 residues. CDR1 SGHAT and CDR2 FQNNGV come from the germline V gene. The V end was cut by 1 base, the J end by 4 bases, with 6 bases between. DNA of the CDR3: TGTGCCAGCAGCTTAGCAGGCGCAGATACGCAGTATTTT. This gives the protein CASSLAGADTQYF.

The genes are TRBV28 and TRBJ2-1, with D perhaps being TRBD1 or TRBD2 (5 bases each). Germline CDR1 and CDR2: MDHEN and SYDVKM. Deletions cut 7 bases from V and 0 bases from J, with 13 bases between. This CDR3 spans 15 amino acids. CDR3 protein: CASTSGTSSYNEQFF. The CDR3 DNA follows: TGTGCCAGCACCTCGGGGACCTCCTCCTACAATGAGCAGTTCTTC.

The J gene is TRBJ2-2, the V gene TRBV30, with a tentative D call TRBD1 (5 bases). This CDR3 has 13 amino acids. Germline lookup yields CDR1 GTSNPN and CDR2 SVGIG (reference sequence). Trimming removed 6 bases from V and 2 bases from J, with 10 bases in between. The CDR3 loop is CACRQQNTGELFF. The CDR3 DNA reads TGTGCCTGCCGACAGCAAAACACCGGGGAGCTGTTTTTT.

V is TRBV5-1 and J is TRBJ2-1; D unresolved. CDR3 length: 14 residues. V lost 1 base and J lost 4, with 9 bases in between. The germline V gene has CDR1 SGHRS and CDR2 YFSETQ. The CDR3 spells CASSLTRGYNEQFF. CDR3 DNA sequence: TGCGCCAGCAGCTTGACCCGAGGATACAATGAGCAGTTCTTC.

The genes are TRBV7-8 and TRBJ1-3; D is unclear. The V gene lost 6 bases and the J gene lost 1 base, with 22 bases spanning the gap. From germline, CDR1 is SGHVS and CDR2 FQNEAQ. The CDR3 consists of 18 residues. CDR3 nucleotides: TGTGCCAGCAGTCCTTATCGGGTCCTCCCCAATTCTGGAAACACCATATATTTT. It translates to CASSPYRVLPNSGNTIYF.

V usage is TRBV11-2 and J usage is TRBJ2-7; a weak D match, TRBD2 (6 bases). Trimming stripped 5 bases from V and 6 bases from J, with 14 bases between. The CDR3 covers 13 residues. Germline V gene lookup returns CDR1 SGHAT and CDR2 FQNNGV. DNA for the CDR3: TGTGCCAGCAGCGGACGGGTGGGGGGCGAGCAGTACTTC. Its translation is CASSGRVGGEQYF.

This clone was found once. The J gene is TRBJ1-4, the V gene TRBV7-2; TRBD1 matches 8 bases. CDR1 and CDR2 (germline): SGHTA, FQGNSA. The CDR3 consists of 14 residues. The V gene end was trimmed by 3 bases and the J gene end by 8 bases; junction bases not matched to a gene: 5. CDR3 region: CASSFQGAREKLFF. For the CDR3, the DNA is TGTGCCAGCAGCTTCCAGGGGGCGAGAGAAAAACTGTTTTTT.

This clone was observed a handful of times. The chain combines TRBV30 with TRBJ1-2; D not certain. V shed 0 bases and J shed 6 bases, with 5 bases lying between them. Germline V lookup: CDR1 GTSNPN, CDR2 SVGIG (reference sequence). This CDR3 contains 11 residues. The CDR3, as DNA: TGTGCCTGGAGTGTACAACATGGCTACACCTTC. This encodes CAWSVQHGYTF.

CDR3 region: CSVVPRPALNMNTEAFF. The CDR3 nucleotides read TGCAGCGTAGTACCGAGGCCAGCTCTAAACATGAACACTGAAGCTTTCTTT. V gene TRBV29-1 combines with J gene TRBJ1-1; the D is unclear. Germline CDR1 and CDR2: SQVTM and ANQGSEA. V was trimmed by 6 bases and J by 0 bases, leaving 23 bases between them. This CDR3 comprises 17 residues.

Regarding this clone: Germline and junction disagree at one end, which may indicate a read error. V and J are TRBV6-1 and TRBJ1-5; D may be TRBD1 (6 bases). The CDR3 consists of 15 residues. Per germline, CDR1 MNHNS and CDR2 SASEGT. CDR3 region: CASRVTGRDYQSQHF. Written as DNA, the CDR3 is TGTGCCAGCAGAGTAACAGGGAGAGACTATCAGTCCCAGCATTTT.

This clone was observed a few times. J is TRBJ1-1 and V is TRBV5-1; D uncertain. Trimming took 4 bases from V and 1 from J, leaving 11 bases between them. The germline CDR1 and CDR2 sequences are SGHRS and YFSETQ. CDR3 length equals 14 residues. The DNA for the CDR3 is TGCGCCAGCAGCCCCGCGCCCGGGAACACTGAAGCTTTCTTT. Translating it yields CASSPAPGNTEAFF. The full variable domain, with the rest looked up from reference TRBV5-1 and TRBJ1-1, is KAGVTQTPRYLIKTRGQQVTLSCSPISGHRSVSWYQQTPGQGLQFLFEYFSETQRNKGNFPGRFSGRQFSNSRSEMNVSTLELGDSALYLCASSPAPGNTEAFFGQGTRLTVV.

The CDR3 loop is CASSLGRAEAFF. The CDR3 DNA sequence: TGTGCCAGCTCACTGGGACGGGCTGAAGCTTTCTTT. The chain carries TRBV18 and TRBJ1-1, with D possibly TRBD1 on 5 matching bases. CDR1 KGHSH and CDR2 LQKENI come from the germline V gene. With 4 bases removed from V and 6 bases from J, the gap between germline ends came to 9 bases. The CDR3 has 12 amino acids.

This clone was recorded once. This chain connects TRBV9 to TRBJ2-7, with D perhaps TRBD2 (6 bases). Germline CDR1 SGDLS, CDR2 YYNGEE. Trimming shortened V by 4 bases and J by 1 base, and 21 bases separated the two germline ends. This CDR3 has 17 amino acids. The CDR3 nucleotides read TGTGCCAGCAGCCCCTCCGCTGGGGCGGGAACGTCCTACGAGCAGTACTTC. It is translated as CASSPSAGAGTSYEQYF.